This TCR beta chain was documented in a study of cytomegalovirus exposure and HLA in healthy donors. CDR3 length: 15 amino acids. Per the germline V gene, CDR1 is MNHEY and CDR2 is SVGAGI. J was trimmed by 5 bases and V by 6 bases; bases with no gene match: 9. PCR involved 60 Vbeta and 13 Jbeta primers. Method: immunoSEQ multiplex PCR; TCRdb's copy keeps in-frame clones and lacks some. This sample contains about 130,000 clones. Material for sequencing was PBMCs. This clonotype originated in a young man in good health and CMV-seronegative. The chain employs TRBV6-5 and TRBJ1-4; TRBD1 agrees at 7 bases. CDR3 coding DNA: TGTGCCAGCAGACAAACAGGGGCACCGAATGAAAAACTGTTTTTT. Residues: CASRQTGAPNEKLFF.